This T cell receptor beta chain derives from a study (dated by TCRdb to between 2015 and 2016). Broadly, across the study: The study examined whether tumor-infiltrating Tregs in breast cancer are drawn from blood Tregs or arise in situ by conversion from other CD4+ T cell subsets.

What the study reported, not specific to this receptor: Tumor memory CD4+ T cell TCR gene usage clustered with blood and lymph node memory CD4+ cells and lymph node naive CD4+ cells. The greatest overlap of tumor-infiltrating Treg TCR alpha and beta sequences was observed with tumor naive CD4+ T cells, followed by blood naive CD4+ T cells. Rather than covering whole repertoires, validation in the larger cohort was restricted to a single TCR beta V-J rearrangement.

Full-length TCR variable regions were amplified by 5' RACE PCR with constant-region reverse primers, and semi-nested PCR with Nested Universal Primer A was subsequently performed. The ReliaPrep RNA Cell Miniprep System was used to extract total RNA, which was then reverse transcribed into 5'RACE-ready cDNA with the SMARTer RACE 5'/3' Kit. An Illumina MiSeq was used to sequence the full-length TCR alpha and beta libraries, which had been barcoded with multiplex adaptors. The original pipeline was this. For each of nine subset-tissue groups, sequencing data from the five patients were combined, and the groups were compared by unsupervised clustering of TCR gene usage. Repertoire similarity was calculated with the Morisita-Horn index, weighting shared sequences by their contribution to each repertoire. Clones were called with MiXCR by TCRdb after fastp trimmed the public reads at Q25, and only in-frame beta chains were retained. Entries that share a CDR3 protein sequence are merged under the most common genes and DNA. TCRdb's processing, not the authors', yielded these V and J calls. In all, the sample holds some 40,000 distinct CDR3 sequences, and 22% of those were seen once. About 4.5% of the sample belongs to the ten largest clones.

As encoded in the germline V gene (reference sequence), CDR1 is SEHNR while CDR2 is FQNEAQ. Taken from cysteine to phenylalanine, the CDR3 has 14 residues. Just CDR3 DNA is preserved here, 42 bases in frame from base 1. V loses 3 bases, J loses 1 base, and the germline ends lie 9 bases apart. CD4+CD25+CD127-/low cells were isolated as Tregs. Tregs, naive and memory CD4+ T cells from tumor, blood and ipsilateral draining lymph nodes of five breast cancer patients underwent full-length TCR alpha and beta sequencing. Tumor tissue, along with lymph nodes from ipsilateral axillary dissection, was perfused with PBS, minced, and then digested using collagenase I and hyaluronidase. Ficoll density gradient centrifugation was used to isolate mononuclear cells from either lymph nodes or 50 ml of peripheral blood. A purity exceeding 90% was confirmed by FACS for the sorted cell populations. This clonotype came up a few times. Its antigen remains undetermined. Nothing much larger sits one base from this clone, and base qualities are not available.

The receptor was isolated from a female donor with breast cancer. The V and J genes are TRBV7-9 and TRBJ1-1, with no D gene named confidently. The sample consisted of Tregs sorted from a lymph node. For the CDR3, the sequence is CASSFGEANTEAFF. The nucleotides read TGTGCCAGCAGCTTTGGGGAGGCGAACACTGAAGCTTTCTTT.